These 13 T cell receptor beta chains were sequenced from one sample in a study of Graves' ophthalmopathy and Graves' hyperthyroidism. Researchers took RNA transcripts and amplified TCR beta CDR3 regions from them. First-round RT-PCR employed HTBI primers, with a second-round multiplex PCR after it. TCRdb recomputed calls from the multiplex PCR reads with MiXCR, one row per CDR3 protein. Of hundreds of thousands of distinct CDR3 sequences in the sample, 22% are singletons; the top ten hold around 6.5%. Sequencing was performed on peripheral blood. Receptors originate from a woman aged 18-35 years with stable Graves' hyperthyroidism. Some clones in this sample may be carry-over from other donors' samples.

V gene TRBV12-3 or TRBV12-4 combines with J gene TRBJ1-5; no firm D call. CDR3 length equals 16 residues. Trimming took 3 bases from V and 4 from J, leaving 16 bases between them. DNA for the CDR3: TGTGCCAGCAGTTTTGATCCTCGTATTAATAATCAGCCCCAGCATTTT. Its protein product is CASSFDPRINNQPQHF.

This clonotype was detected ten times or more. The CDR3 region has the DNA TGTGCCAGCAGTGAACTGCTAGCGGGACAGTACTTC. Its translation: CASSELLAGQYF. This chain uses TRBV6-1 with TRBJ2-7; 9 bases agree with TRBD2. J lost 10 bases, V lost 2 bases, and 3 bases had no gene match. The CDR3 has 12 amino acids. The germline gives CDR1 MNHNS, CDR2 SASEGT.

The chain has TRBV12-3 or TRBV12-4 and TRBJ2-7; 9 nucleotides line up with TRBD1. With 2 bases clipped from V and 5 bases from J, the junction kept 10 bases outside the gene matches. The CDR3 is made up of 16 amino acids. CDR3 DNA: TGTGCCAGCAGTTTAAACCCTACGACAGGGGGACACGAGCAGTACTTC. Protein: CASSLNPTTGGHEQYF.

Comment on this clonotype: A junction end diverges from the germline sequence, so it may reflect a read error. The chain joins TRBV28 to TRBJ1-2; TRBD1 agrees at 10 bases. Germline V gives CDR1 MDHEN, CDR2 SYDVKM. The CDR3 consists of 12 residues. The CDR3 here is CAIMGDRGGYTF. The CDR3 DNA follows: TGCGCCATCATGGGGGACAGGGGTGGCTACACCTTC.

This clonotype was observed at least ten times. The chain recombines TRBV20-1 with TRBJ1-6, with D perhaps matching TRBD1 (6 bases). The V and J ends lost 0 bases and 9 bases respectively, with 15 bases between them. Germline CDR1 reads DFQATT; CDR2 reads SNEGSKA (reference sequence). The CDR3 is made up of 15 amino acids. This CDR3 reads CSARDIGQSFSPLHF. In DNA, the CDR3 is TGCAGTGCTAGAGATATCGGACAGAGCTTTTCACCCCTCCACTTT.

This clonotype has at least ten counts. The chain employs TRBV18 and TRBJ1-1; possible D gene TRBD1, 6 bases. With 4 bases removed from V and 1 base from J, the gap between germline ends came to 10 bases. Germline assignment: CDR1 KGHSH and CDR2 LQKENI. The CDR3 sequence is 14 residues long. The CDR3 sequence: CASSRGQQNTEAFF. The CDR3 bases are TGTGCCAGCTCACGGGGACAACAGAACACTGAAGCTTTCTTT.

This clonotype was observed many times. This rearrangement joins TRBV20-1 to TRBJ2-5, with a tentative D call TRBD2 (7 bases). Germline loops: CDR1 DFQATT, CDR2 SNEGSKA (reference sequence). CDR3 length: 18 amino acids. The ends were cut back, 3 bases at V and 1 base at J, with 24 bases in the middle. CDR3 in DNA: TGCAGTGCTAGGGTCGGTCAGGGGCTAGCGGAGCCCCAAGAGACCCAGTACTTC. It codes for CSARVGQGLAEPQETQYF.

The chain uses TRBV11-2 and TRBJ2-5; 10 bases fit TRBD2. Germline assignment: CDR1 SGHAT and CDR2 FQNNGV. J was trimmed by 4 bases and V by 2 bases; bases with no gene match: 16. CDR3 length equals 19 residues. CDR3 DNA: TGTGCCAGCAGCTTATTCCCCCCATTATCTAGCGGGGGTGGAGAGACCCAGTACTTC. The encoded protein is CASSLFPPLSSGGGETQYF.

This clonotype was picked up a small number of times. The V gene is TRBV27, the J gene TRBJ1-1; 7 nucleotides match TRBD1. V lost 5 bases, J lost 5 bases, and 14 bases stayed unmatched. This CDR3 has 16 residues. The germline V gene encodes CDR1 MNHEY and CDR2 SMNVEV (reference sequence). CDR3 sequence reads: CASSPPTRQGLTEAFF. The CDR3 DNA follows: TGTGCCAGCAGTCCCCCCACCCGACAGGGATTAACTGAAGCTTTCTTT.

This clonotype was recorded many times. The CDR3 region is CASSIPGTQFNQPQHF. CDR3 DNA: TGTGCCAGCAGTATTCCCGGGACACAATTCAATCAGCCCCAGCATTTT. This chain links TRBV6-1 with TRBJ1-5; possible D gene TRBD1, 6 bases. CDR3 size: 16 residues. Per germline, CDR1 MNHNS and CDR2 SASEGT. The V and J ends lost 5 bases and 3 bases respectively, with 17 bases between them.

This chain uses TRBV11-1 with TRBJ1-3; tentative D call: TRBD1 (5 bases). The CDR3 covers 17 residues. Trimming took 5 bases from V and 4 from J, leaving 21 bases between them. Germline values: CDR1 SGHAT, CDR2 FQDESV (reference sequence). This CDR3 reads CASSQVGQGLTGNTIYF. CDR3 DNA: TGTGCCAGCAGCCAGGTTGGGCAGGGATTGACGGGAAACACCATATATTTT.

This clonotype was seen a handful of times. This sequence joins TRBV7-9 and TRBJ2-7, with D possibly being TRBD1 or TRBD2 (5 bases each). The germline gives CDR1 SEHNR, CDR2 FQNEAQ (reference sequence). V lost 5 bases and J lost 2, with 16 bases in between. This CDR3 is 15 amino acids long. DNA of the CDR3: TGTGCCAGCAGCCCCCAGAGGGACGGAACCTACGAGCAGTACTTC. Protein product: CASSPQRDGTYEQYF.

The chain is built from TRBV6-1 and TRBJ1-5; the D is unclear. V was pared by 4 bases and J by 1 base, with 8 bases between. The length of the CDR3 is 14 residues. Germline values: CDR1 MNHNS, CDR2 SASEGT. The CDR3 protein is CASSAVTSNQPQHF. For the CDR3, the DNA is TGTGCCAGCAGTGCAGTGACAAGCAATCAGCCCCAGCATTTT.